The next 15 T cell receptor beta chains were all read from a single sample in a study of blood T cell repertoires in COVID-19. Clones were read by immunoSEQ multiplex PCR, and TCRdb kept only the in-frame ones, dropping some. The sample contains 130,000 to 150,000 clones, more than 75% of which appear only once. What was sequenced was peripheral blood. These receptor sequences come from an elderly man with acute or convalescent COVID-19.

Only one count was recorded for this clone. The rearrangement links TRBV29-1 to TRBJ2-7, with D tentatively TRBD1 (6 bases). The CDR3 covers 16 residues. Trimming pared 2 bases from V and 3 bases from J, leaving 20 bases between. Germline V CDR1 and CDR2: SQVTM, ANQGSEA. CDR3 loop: CSVESRATGFSYEQYF. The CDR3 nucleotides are TGCAGCGTTGAAAGTAGGGCTACAGGGTTTAGCTACGAGCAGTACTTC.

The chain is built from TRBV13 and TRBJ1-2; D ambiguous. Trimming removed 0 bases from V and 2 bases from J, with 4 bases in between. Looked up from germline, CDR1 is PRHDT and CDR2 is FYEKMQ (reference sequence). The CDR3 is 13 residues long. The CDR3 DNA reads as TGTGCCAGCAGCTTAGGACAGAACTATGGCTACACCTTC. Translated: CASSLGQNYGYTF.

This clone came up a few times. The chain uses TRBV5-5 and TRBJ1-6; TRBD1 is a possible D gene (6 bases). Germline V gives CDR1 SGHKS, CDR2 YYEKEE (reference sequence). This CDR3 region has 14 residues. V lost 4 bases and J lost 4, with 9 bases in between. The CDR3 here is CASSPQGYNSPLHF. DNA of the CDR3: TGTGCCAGCAGCCCCCAGGGGTATAATTCACCCCTCCACTTT.

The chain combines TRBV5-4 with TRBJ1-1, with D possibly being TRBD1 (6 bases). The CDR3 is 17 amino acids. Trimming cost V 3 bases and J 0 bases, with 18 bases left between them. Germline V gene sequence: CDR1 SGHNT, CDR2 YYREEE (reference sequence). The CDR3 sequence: CASSSTSGTFMNTEAFF. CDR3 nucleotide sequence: TGTGCCAGCAGCTCCACCTCCGGGACATTCATGAACACTGAAGCTTTCTTT.

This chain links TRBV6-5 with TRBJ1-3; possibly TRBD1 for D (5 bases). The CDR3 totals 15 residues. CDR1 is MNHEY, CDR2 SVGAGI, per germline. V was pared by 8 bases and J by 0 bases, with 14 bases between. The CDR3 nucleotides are TGTGCCAGCTGCCCCCTGACAGTCTCTGGAAACACCATATATTTT. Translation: CASCPLTVSGNTIYF.

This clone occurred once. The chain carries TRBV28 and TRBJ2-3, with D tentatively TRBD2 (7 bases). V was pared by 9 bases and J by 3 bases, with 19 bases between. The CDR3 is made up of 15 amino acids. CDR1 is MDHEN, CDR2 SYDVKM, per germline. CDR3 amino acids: CASKKGGESTDTQYF. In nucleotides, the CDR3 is TGTGCCAGTAAAAAGGGGGGGGAATCGACAGATACGCAGTATTTT.

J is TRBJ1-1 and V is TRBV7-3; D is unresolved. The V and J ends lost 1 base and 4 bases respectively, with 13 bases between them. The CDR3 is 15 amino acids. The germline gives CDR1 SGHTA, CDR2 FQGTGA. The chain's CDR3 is CASSLMRGVGTEAFF. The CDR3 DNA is TGTGCCAGCAGCTTAATGCGGGGAGTCGGCACTGAAGCTTTCTTT.

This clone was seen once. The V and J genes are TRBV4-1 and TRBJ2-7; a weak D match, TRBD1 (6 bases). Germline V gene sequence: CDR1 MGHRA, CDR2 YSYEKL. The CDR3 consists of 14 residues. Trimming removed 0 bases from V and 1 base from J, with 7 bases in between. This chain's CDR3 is CASSQDQGSYEQYF. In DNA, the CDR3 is TGCGCCAGCAGCCAAGATCAGGGGTCCTACGAGCAGTACTTC.

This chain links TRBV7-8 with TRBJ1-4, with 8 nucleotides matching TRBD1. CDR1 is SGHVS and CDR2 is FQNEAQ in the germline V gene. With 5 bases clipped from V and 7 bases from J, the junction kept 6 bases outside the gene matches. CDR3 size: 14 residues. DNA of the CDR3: TGTGCCAGCAGCCAGACAGGGGTTCTTGAAAAACTGTTTTTT. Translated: CASSQTGVLEKLFF. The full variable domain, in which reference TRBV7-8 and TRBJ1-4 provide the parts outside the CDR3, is GAGVSQSPRYKVAKRGQDVALRCDPISGHVSLFWYQQALGQGPEFLTYFQNEAQLDKSGLPSDRFFAERPEGSVSTLKIQRTQQEDSAVYLCASSQTGVLEKLFFGSGTQLSVL.

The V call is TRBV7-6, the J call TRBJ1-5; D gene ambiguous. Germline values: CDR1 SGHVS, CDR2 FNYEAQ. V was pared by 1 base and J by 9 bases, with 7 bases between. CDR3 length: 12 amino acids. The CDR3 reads CASSLGSGPQHF. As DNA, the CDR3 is TGTGCCAGCAGCTTAGGCTCGGGGCCCCAGCATTTT.

CDR3 sequence (DNA): TGTGCCAGCAGCCAAGGCGGCTCCCCAACACCCCTCCACTTT. Its translation: CASSQGGSPTPLHF. The chain has TRBV3-1 (or the pseudogene TRBV3-2) and TRBJ1-6; D call uncertain. V was clipped by 1 base and J by 11 bases, with 12 bases between them. CDR3 size: 14 residues. Germline V gene lookup returns CDR1 LGHDT and CDR2 YNNKEL (reference sequence).

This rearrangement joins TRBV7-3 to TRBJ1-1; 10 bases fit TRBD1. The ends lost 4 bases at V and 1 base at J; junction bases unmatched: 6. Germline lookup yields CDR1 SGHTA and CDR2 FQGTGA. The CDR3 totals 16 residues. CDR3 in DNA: TGTGCCAGCAGCTCCGACAGGGGGCCCGAGAACACTGAAGCTTTCTTT. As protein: CASSSDRGPENTEAFF.

The CDR3 sequence: CASSLRQGAYEQYF. The CDR3 nucleotides read TGCGCCAGCAGCTTGCGACAGGGGGCTTACGAGCAGTACTTC. The V gene is TRBV5-1, the J gene TRBJ2-7; 10 bases agree with TRBD1. The CDR3 consists of 14 residues. The V and J ends lost 1 base and 4 bases, in that order; junction bases with no gene match: 2. Germline-derived CDR1 and CDR2 are SGHRS and YFSETQ.

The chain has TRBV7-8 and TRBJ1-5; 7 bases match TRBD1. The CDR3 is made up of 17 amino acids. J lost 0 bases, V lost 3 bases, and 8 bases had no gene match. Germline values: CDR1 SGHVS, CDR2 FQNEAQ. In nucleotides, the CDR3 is TGTGCCAGCAGCTTCCGGGACAGAGATTATAGCAATCAGCCCCAGCATTTT. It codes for CASSFRDRDYSNQPQHF.

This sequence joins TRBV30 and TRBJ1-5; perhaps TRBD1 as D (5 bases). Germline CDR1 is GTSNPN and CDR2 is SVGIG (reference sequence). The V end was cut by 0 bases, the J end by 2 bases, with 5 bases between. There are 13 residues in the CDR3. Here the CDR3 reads CAWSVQGNQPQHF. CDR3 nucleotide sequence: TGTGCCTGGAGTGTACAGGGCAATCAGCCCCAGCATTTT.